The 2 T cell receptor beta chains given below trace back to one sample, sequenced in a study of cytomegalovirus exposure and HLA in healthy donors. In the PCR, 60 Vbeta and 13 Jbeta primers were used. Only in-frame clones appear in the TCRdb table, and some are missing; sequencing was by immunoSEQ multiplex PCR. Here the sample spans 150,000 to 170,000 clones, approximately 69% being singletons. The sample taken for sequencing was PBMCs. Every receptor here comes from a man aged 25-45 years in good health and CMV-seronegative.

This chain links TRBV2 with TRBJ2-7; D may be TRBD1 (5 bases). The CDR3 runs to 12 residues. Trimming removed 4 bases at V and 5 bases at J, with 9 bases between. Per the germline V gene, CDR1 is SNHLY and CDR2 is FYNNEI. The CDR3 loop is CASSVRGHEQYF. The CDR3 nucleotides are TGTGCCAGCAGTGTTAGGGGCCACGAGCAGTACTTC.

The chain uses TRBV6-5 and TRBJ2-7; D possibly corresponds to TRBD1 (6 bases). V dropped 6 bases and J dropped 7 bases, with 10 bases sitting between them. CDR1 and CDR2 from the germline V gene are MNHEY and SVGAGI. The CDR3 sequence is 11 residues long. CDR3 sequence: CASSWGREQYF. DNA for the CDR3: TGTGCCAGCAGCTGGGGGCGGGAGCAGTACTTC.